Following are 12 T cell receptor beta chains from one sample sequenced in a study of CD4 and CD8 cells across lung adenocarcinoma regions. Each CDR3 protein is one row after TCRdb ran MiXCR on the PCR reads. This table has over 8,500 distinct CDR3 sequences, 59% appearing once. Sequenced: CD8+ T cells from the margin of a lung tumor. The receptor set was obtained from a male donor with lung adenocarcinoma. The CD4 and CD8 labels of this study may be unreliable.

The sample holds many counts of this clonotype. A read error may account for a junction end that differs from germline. The CDR3 reads CAGRLAGETDTQYF. The CDR3 nucleotides read TGTGCCGGCAGACTAGCGGGAGAGACAGATACGCAGTATTTT. V gene TRBV6-1 combines with J gene TRBJ2-3, with 12 bases fitting TRBD2. In germline, CDR1 is MNHNS, CDR2 SASEGT. The CDR3 contains 14 residues.

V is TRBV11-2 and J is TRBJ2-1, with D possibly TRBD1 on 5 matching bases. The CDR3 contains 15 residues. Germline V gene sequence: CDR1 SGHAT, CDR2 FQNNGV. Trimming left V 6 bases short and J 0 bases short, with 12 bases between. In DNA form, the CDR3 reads TGTGCCAGCAGGTTACAGGCGAGCTCCTACAATGAGCAGTTCTTC. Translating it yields CASRLQASSYNEQFF.

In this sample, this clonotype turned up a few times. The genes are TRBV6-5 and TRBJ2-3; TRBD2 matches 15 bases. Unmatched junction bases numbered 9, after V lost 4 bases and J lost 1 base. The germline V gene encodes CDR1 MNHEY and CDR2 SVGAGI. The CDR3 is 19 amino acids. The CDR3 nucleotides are TGTGCCAGCAGTTCCACCGGACTAGCGGGGGGGCGACGCACAGATACGCAGTATTTT. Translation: CASSSTGLAGGRRTDTQYF.

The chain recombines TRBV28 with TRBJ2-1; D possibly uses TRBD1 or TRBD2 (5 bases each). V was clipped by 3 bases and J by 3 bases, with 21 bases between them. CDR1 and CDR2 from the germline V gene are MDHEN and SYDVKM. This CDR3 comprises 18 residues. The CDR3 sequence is CASSFNVGDLSFYNEQFF. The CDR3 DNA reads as TGTGCCAGCAGTTTTAATGTGGGGGACCTCAGCTTCTACAATGAGCAGTTCTTC.

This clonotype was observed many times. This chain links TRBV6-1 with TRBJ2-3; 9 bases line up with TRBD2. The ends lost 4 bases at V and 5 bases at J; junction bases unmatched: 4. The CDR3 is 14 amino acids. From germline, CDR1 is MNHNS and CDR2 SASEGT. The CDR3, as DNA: TGTGCCAGCAGTGTTTCACTAGCGGGAGATACGCAGTATTTT. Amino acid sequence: CASSVSLAGDTQYF.

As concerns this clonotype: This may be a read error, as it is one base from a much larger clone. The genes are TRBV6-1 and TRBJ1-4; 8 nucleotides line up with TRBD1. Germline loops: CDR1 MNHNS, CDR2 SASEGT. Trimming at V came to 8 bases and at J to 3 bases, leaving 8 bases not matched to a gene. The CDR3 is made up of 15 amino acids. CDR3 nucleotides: TGTGCCAGCGGTGTTAACAGGGGGGCTAATGAAAAACTGTTTTTT. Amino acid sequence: CASGVNRGANEKLFF.

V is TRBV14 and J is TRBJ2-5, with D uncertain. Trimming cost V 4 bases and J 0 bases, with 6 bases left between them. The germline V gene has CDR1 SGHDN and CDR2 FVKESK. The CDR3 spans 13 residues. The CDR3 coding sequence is TGTGCCAGCAGCCTACGACACCAAGAGACCCAGTACTTC. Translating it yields CASSLRHQETQYF. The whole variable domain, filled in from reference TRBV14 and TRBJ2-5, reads EAGVTQFPSHSVIEKGQTVTLRCDPISGHDNLYWYRRVMGKEIKFLLHFVKESKQDESGMPNNRFLAERTGGTYSTLKVQPAELEDSGVYFCASSLRHQETQYFGPGTRLLVL.

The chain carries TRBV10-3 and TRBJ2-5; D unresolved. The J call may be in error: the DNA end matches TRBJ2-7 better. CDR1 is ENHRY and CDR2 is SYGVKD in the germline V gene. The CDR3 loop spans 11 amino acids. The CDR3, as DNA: TGTGCCATCAGTGACCTCTACGAGCAGTACTTC. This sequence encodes CAISDLYEQYF.

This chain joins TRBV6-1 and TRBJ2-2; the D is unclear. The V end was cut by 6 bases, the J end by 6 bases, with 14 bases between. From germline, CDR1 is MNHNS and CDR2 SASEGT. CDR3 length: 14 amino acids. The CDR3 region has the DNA TGTGCCAGCAGCCGTTCTAGTATGGCCGGGGAGCTGTTTTTT. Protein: CASSRSSMAGELFF.

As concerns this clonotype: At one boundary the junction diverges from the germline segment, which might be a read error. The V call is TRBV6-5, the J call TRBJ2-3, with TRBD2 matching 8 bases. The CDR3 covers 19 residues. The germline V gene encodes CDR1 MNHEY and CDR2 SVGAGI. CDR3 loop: CASSYSMCTGGPSTETQYF. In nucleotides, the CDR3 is TGTGCCAGCAGTTACTCGATGTGTACGGGAGGGCCAAGCACAGAGACGCAGTATTTT.

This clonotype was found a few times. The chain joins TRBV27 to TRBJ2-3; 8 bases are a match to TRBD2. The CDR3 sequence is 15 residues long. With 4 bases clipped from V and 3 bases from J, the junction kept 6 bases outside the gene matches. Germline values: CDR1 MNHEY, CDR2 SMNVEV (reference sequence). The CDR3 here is CASSWAGGITDTQYF. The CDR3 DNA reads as TGTGCCAGCAGTTGGGCGGGGGGTATTACAGATACGCAGTATTTT.

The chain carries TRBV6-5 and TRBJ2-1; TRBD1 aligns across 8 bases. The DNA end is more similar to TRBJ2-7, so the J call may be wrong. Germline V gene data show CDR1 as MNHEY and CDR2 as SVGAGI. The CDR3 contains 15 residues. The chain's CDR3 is CASSHRDRSSYEQYF. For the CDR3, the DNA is TGTGCCAGCAGTCACAGGGACAGGAGCTCCTACGAGCAGTACTTC.